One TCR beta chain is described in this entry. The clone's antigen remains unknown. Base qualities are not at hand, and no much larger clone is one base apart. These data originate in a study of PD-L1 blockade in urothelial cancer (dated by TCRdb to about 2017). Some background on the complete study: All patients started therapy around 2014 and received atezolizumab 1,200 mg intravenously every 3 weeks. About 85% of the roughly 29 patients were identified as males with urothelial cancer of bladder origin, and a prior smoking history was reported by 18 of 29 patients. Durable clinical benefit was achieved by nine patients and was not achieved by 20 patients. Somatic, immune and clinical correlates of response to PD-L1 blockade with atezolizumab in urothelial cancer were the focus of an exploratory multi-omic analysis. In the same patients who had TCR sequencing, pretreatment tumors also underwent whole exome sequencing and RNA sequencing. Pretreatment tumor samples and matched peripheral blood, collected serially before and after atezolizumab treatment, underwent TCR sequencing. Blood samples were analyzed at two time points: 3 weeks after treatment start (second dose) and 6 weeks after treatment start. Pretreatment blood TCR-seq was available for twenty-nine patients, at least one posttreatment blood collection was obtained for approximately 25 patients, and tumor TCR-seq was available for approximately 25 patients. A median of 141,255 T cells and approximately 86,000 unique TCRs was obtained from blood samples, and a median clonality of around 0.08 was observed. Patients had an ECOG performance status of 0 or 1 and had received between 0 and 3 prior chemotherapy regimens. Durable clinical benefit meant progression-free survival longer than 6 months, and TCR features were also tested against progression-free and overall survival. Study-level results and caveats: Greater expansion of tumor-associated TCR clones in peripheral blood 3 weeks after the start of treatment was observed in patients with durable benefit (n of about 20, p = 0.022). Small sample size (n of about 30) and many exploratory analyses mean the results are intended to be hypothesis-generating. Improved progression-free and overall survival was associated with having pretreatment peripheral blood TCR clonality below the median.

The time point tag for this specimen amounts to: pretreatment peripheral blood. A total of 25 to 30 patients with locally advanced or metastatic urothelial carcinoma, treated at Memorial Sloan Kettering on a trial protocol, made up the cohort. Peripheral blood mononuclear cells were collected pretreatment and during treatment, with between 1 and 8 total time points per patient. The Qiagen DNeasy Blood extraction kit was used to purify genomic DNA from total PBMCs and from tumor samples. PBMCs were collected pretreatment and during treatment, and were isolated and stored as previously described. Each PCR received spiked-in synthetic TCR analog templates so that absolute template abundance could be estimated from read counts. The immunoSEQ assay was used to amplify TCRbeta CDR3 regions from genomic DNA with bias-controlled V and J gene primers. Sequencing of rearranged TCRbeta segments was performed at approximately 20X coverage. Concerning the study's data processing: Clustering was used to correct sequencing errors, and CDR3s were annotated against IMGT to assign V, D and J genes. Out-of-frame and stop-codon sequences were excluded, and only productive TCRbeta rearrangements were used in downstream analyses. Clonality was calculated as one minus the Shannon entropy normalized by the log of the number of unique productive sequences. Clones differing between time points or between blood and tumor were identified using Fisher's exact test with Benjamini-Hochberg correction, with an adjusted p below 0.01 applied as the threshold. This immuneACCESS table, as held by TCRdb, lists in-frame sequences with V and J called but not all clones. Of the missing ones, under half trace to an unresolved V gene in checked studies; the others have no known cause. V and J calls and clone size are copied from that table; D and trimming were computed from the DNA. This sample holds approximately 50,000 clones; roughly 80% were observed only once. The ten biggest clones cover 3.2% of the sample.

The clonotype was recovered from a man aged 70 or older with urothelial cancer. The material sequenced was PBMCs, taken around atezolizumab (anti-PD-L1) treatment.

The nucleotide sequence reads as follows: TGCGCCAGCAGCTTGGGGACTAGCCGGACGAGCGAGCAGTACTTC. This is translated as CASSLGTSRTSEQYF. This chain is built from TRBV5-1 and TRBJ2-7; TRBD2 matches 8 bases in the middle. The CDR3 goes from the cysteine to the phenylalanine over 15 residues. The entry retains the CDR3 DNA only, 45 bases that are in frame from base 1. Relative to germline, V is missing 0 bases and J is missing 6 bases, with 8 bases of the junction outside any gene match. According to the germline V gene, CDR1 reads SGHRS and CDR2 reads YFSETQ.